The entry that follows covers one TCR beta chain sequence. Its target is not known. Time point reported: newly diagnosed GD, antithyroid drugs for less than 3 months. RNA from PBMCs was the source of the TCR library. From germline, CDR1 is SGHTA and CDR2 FQGNSA. Unmatched junction bases numbered 8, after V lost 3 bases and J lost 8 bases. This CDR3 contains 15 residues. The data derive from a study of regulatory T cells in long-lasting Graves disease. Study-wide results and limits: Preferential use of TRBV28, TRBJ1-2 and TRBJ2-5 was seen in persistent disease.

TCR beta libraries were built with iRepertoire HTBI primers and Arm-PCR of CDR3 regions. Via MiXCR, TCRdb re-called the multiplex PCR reads, giving one row per CDR3 protein. Of 400,000 to 500,000 distinct CDR3 sequences in the sample, just under 15% were seen once. The same data also contributed to another study, on T cells in Graves' hyperthyroidism and ophthalmopathy.

Material: peripheral blood mononuclear cells (PBMCs), obtained at new diagnosis, from a patient treated with antithyroid drugs. The V call is TRBV7-2, the J call TRBJ2-1; 9 nucleotides agree with TRBD2. The receptor comes from a woman aged 25-40 years with Graves disease. As DNA, the CDR3 is TGTGCCAGCAGCTTTAGCGGGAGTATGAGCGATGAGCAGTTCTTC. Its translation: CASSFSGSMSDEQFF.